This T cell receptor beta chain was observed in a study of memory CD4+ T cells and cytomegalovirus serostatus. Points from the study as a whole: Median bootstrapped AUC for CMV status was about 0.94 originally, approximately 0.93 US-trained. Each of 67 CMV-associated TCRbeta sequences occurred in one to five individuals.

The CDR3 spans 15 residues. With 0 bases removed from V and 1 base from J, the gap between germline ends came to 10 bases. Germline V gene lookup returns CDR1 SGHRS and CDR2 YFSETQ. Single viable CD3+CD4+CD8-CD45RO+ cells were sorted as the memory CD4+ T cells. The assay was immunoSEQ multiplex PCR, and TCRdb's table has in-frame clones only and misses some. The data hold over 60,000 clones, with over 60% observed a single time. Remarks on this clone: Its antigen is undetermined.

The chain joins TRBV5-1 to TRBJ1-1; D call uncertain. This sequence was found in an adult in good health and CMV-seronegative. Sequencing was carried out using memory CD4+ T cells from blood. The CDR3: CASSLDGQRNTEAFF. The CDR3, as DNA: TGCGCCAGCAGCTTGGACGGCCAGAGGAACACTGAAGCTTTCTTT.